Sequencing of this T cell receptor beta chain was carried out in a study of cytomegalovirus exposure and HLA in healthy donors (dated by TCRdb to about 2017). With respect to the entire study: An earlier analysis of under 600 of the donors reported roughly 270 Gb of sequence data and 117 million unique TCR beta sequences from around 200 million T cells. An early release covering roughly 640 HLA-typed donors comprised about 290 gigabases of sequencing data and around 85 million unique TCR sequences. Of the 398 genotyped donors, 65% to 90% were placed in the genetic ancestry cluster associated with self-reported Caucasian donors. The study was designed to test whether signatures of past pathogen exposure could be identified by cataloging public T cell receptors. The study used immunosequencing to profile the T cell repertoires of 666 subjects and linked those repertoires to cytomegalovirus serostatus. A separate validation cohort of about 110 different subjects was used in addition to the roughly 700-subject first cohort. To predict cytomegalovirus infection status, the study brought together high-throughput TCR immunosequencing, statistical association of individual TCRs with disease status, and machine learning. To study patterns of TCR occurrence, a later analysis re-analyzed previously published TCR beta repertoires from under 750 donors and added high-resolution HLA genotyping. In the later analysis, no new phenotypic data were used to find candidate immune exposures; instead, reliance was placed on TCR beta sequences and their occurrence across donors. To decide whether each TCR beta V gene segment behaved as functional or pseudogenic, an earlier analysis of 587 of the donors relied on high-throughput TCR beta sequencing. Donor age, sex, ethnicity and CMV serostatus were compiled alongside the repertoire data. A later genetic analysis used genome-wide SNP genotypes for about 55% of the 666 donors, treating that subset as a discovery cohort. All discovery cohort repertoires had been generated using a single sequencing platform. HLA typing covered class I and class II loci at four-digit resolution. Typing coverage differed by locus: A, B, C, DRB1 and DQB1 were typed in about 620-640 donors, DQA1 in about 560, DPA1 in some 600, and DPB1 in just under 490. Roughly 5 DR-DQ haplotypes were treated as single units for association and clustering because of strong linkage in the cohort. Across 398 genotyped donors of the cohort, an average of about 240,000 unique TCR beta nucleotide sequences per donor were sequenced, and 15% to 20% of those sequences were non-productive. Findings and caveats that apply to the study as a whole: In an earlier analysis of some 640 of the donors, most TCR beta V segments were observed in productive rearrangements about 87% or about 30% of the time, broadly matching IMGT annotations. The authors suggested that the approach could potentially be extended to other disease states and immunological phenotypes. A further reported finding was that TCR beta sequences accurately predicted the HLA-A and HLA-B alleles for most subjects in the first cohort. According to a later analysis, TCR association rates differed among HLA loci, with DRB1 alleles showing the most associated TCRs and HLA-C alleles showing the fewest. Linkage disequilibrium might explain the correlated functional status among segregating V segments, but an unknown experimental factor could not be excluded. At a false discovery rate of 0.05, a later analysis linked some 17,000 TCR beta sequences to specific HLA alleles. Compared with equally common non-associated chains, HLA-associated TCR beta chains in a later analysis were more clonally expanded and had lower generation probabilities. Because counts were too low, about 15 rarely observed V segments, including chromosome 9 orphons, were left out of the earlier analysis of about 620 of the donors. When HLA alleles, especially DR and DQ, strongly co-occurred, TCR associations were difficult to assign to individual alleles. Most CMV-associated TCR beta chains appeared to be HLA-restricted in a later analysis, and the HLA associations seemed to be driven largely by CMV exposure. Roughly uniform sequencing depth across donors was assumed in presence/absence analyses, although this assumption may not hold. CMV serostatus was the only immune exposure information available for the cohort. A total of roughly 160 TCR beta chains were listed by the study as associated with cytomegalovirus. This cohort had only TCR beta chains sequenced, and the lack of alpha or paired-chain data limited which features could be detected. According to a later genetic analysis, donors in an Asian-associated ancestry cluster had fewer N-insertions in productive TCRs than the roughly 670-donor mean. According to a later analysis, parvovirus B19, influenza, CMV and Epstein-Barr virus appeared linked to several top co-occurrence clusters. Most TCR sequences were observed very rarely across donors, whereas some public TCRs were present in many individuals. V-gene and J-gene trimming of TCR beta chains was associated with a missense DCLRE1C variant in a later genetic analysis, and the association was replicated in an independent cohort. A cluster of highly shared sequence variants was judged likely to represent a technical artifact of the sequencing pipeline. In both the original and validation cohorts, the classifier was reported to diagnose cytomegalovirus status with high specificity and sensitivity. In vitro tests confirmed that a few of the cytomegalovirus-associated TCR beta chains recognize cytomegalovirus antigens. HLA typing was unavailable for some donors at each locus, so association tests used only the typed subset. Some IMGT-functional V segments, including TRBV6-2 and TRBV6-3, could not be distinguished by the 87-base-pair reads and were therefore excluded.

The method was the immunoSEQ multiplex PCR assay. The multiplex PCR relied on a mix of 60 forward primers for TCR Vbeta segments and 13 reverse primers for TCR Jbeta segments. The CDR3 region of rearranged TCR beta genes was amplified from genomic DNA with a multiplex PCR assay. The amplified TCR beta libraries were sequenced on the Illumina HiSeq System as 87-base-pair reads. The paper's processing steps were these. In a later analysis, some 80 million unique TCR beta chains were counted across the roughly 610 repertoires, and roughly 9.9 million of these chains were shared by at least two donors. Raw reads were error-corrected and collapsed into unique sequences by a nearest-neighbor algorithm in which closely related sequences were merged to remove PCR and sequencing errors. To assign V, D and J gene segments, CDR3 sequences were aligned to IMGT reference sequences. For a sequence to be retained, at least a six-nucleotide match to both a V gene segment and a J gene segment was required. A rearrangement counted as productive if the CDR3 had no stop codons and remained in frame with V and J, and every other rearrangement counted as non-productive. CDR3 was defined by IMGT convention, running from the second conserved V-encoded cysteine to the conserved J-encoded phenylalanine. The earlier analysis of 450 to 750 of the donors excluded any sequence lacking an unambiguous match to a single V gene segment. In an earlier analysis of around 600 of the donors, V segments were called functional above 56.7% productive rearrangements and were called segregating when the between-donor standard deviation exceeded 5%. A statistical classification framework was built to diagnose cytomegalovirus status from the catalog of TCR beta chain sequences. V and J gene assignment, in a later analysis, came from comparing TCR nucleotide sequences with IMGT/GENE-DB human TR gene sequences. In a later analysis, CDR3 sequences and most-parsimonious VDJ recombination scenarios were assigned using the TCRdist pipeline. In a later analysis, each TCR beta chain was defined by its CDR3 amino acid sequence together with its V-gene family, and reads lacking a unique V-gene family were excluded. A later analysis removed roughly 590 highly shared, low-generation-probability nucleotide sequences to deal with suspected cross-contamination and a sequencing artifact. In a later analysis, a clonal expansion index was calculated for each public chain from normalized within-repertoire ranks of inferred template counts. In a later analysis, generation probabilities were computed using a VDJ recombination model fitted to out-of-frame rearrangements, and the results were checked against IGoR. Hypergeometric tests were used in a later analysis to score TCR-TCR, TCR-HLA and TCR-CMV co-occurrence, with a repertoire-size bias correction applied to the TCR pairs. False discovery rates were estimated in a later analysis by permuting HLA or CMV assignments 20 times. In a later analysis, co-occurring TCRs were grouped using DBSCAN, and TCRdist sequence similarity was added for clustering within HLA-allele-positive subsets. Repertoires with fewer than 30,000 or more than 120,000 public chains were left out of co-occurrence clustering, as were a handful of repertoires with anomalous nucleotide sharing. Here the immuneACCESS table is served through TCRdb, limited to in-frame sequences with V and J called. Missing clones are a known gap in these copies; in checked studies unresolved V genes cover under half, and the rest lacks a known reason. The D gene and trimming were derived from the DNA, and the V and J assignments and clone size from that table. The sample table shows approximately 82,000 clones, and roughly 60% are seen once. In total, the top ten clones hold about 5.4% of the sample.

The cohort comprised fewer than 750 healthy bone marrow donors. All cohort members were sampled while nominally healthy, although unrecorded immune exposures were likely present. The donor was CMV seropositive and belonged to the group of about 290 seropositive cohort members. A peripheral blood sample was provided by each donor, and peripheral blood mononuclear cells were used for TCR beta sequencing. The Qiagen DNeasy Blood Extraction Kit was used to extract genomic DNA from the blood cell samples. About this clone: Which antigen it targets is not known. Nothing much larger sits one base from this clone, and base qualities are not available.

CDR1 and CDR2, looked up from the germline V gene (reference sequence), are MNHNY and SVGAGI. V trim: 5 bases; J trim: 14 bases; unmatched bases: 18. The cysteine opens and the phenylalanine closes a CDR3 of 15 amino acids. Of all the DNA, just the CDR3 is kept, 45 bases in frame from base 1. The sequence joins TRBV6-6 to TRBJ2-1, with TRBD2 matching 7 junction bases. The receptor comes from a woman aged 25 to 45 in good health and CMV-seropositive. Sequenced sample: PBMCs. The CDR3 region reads CASSHQAGVAPSEFF. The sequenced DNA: TGTGCCAGCAGTCATCAGGCGGGGGTGGCCCCATCAGAGTTCTTC.